The T cell receptor beta chain described here comes from a study of blood T cell repertoires in COVID-19. About the research overall: Collection of acute and convalescent COVID-19 samples took place in the United States, Italy and Spain.

Libraries were prepared by immunoSEQ multiplex PCR; TCRdb keeps only in-frame clonotypes and omits some of them. In the table there are about 57,000 clones, 80% to 90% of which are singletons. J gave up 4 bases and V 2 bases, and 7 bases lay outside the gene matches. CDR3 length: 15 residues. The germline gives CDR1 KGHSH, CDR2 LQKENI. The chain joins TRBV18 to TRBJ2-5; 7 bases match TRBD2. The receptor was isolated from a human donor in a cohort sampled during active COVID-19. Sequencing was carried out using peripheral blood. CDR3 loop: CASSPGGGRPETQYF. The CDR3 DNA follows: TGTGCCAGCTCACCAGGGGGAGGGAGGCCAGAGACCCAGTACTTC.